Listed below are T cell receptor beta chains from one sample, sequenced in a study of molecular identifiers for immune sequencing clone quantification. TCRdb reprocessed the PCR reads via MiXCR and lists one record per CDR3 protein. Found here are over 550,000 distinct CDR3 sequences, around 25% of them singletons; the top ten hold 0.6% to 0.9%. Sequencing used naive CD8+ T cells from blood, with Jurkat cell RNA spiked in. Source of these receptors: a human donor in good health. Some libraries in this study had Jurkat cell RNA spiked in. Each CDR3 is given with its conserved first and last residue. D genes are given only for firm matches. Clone size appears in some rows only: once, few, many, or a class for an expanded clone.

cdr3_nt cdr3_aa j_call d_call clone_size v_call
TGTGCCTGGAGTAGCCCGGGACAGGTCTATGGCTACACCTTC CAWSSPGQVYGYTF TRBJ1-2 TRBD1 - TRBV30
TGTGCCTGTGGACAGGGGGGTACCGGGGAGCTGTTTTTT CACGQGGTGELFF TRBJ2-2 TRBD1 few TRBV2
TGTGCCAGCAGCCAAGGAGAAGATAGGACAGGGTGGAACACCGGGGAGCTGTTTTTT CASSQGEDRTGWNTGELFF TRBJ2-2 TRBD1 - TRBV3-1
TGTGCCAGCAGCTTAGTGACAGCCTACAATGAGCAGTTCTTC CASSLVTAYNEQFF TRBJ2-1 - few TRBV7-9
TGTGCCAGCAGTCCCTCTAGCGGGATCTCCTCCTACAATGAGCAGTTCTTC CASSPSSGISSYNEQFF TRBJ2-1 TRBD2 few TRBV3-1
TGCGCCAGCAGTGAAGGGACACACTATCTTGGGGAGCCCCAGCATTTT CASSEGTHYLGEPQHF TRBJ1-5 - many TRBV10-2
TGTGCCAGCAGTCCCTGGTCCGGGGGGTCCGACTACAATGAGCAGTTCTTC CASSPWSGGSDYNEQFF TRBJ2-1 TRBD2 many TRBV6-1
TGCGCCAGCAGCCGGGGACTAGCGGGATACAATGAGCAGTTCTTC CASSRGLAGYNEQFF TRBJ2-1 TRBD2 many TRBV4-1
TGTGCCAGCAGTTTAGGGGACCACGAGCAGTACTTC CASSLGDHEQYF TRBJ2-7 - many TRBV28
TGTGCCAGCAGCCCCTCCGGGGCAGGAACCTACGAGCAGTACTTC CASSPSGAGTYEQYF TRBJ2-7 - - TRBV27
TGTGCCAGCAGCCAAGATAGGGGGGGCCTTCAGCCCCAGCATTTT CASSQDRGGLQPQHF TRBJ1-5 - - TRBV3-1
TGTGCCAGCAGCTCCGGCCCCTGGGGACAGAGTTTT CASSSGPWGQSF TRBJ1-1 TRBD1 many TRBV6-2/TRBV6-3
TGTGCCATCAGTGCCTTCGAGATGAACACTGAAGCTTTCTTT CAISAFEMNTEAFF TRBJ1-1 - - TRBV10-3
TGCAGTGCTAGAGATTTGTCGGGGGGGACAAACTACGAGCAGTACTTC CSARDLSGGTNYEQYF TRBJ2-7 TRBD2 - TRBV20-1
TGTGCCAGCAGCGTAGAAGGAGGGGGCTGGGGAGAGACCCAGTACTTC CASSVEGGGWGETQYF TRBJ2-5 - few TRBV9
TGCAGTGCTAAGGGAAGAACTTATCTCTACAATGAGCAGTTCTTC CSAKGRTYLYNEQFF TRBJ2-1 - - TRBV20-1
TGTGCCAGCAGCCTGCCCTCCAACTATGGCTACACCTTC CASSLPSNYGYTF TRBJ1-2 - many TRBV6-2/TRBV6-3
TGCGCCAGCAGCTTGGCCGGGACTAGCGGAGCCTACAATGAGCAGTTCTTC CASSLAGTSGAYNEQFF TRBJ2-1 TRBD2 - TRBV5-1
TGTGCCAGCAGTTTTTTGTTGTCCTACGAGCAGTACTTC CASSFLLSYEQYF TRBJ2-7 - few TRBV28
TGCAGTGCTCTACACCCACTTCGAGCTGCAACTAATGAAAAACTGTTTTTT CSALHPLRAATNEKLFF TRBJ1-4 - many TRBV20-1
TGTGCCAGCAGTTTTTTCGGTCAGGGTGACGGAGGCGAGCAGTACTTC CASSFFGQGDGGEQYF TRBJ2-7 - - TRBV12-3/TRBV12-4
TGTGCCAGCATCAAAGGGGGGAGTTCAAGAGAGACCCAGTACTTC CASIKGGSSRETQYF TRBJ2-5 - few TRBV7-6
TGTGCCAGCAGTTACTTCGGGGTATTCGGGGAGACCCAGTACTTC CASSYFGVFGETQYF TRBJ2-5 - - TRBV6-5
TGCAGTGCTAAGAGACGAGAAAACATTCAGTACTTC CSAKRRENIQYF TRBJ2-4 - - TRBV20-1
TGCGCCAGCAGCCAAGATTCCGTGGGGAACACTGAAGCTTTCTTT CASSQDSVGNTEAFF TRBJ1-1 - - TRBV4-3
TGTGCCAGCAGTTACTCGAATCCTAGCTTGGTGTACACAGATACGCAGTATTTT CASSYSNPSLVYTDTQYF TRBJ2-3 - few TRBV6-5
TGTGCCAGCAGCTTCGACAGGTACCAAGAGACCCAGTACTTC CASSFDRYQETQYF TRBJ2-5 - few TRBV11-2
TGTGCCAGCAGTTCCCAGGGGAGCTATAGCAATCAGCCCCAGCATTTT CASSSQGSYSNQPQHF TRBJ1-5 - - TRBV27
TGCAGTGCTAGAGAAGAGTCAGGGATCGGGACTGAAGCTTTCTTT CSAREESGIGTEAFF TRBJ1-1 - many TRBV20-1
TGTGCCAGTGAGGGTTCTGCCGGGGAGCTGTTTTTT CASEGSAGELFF TRBJ2-2 - many TRBV19
TGCGCCAGCAGCCAAGATAATGGACCCCTATCTTCCTACAATGAGCAGTTCTTC CASSQDNGPLSSYNEQFF TRBJ2-1 - few TRBV4-1
TGCAGTGCTAGAGATTTGGGACTTTTATCCTACGAGCAGTACTTC CSARDLGLLSYEQYF TRBJ2-7 - few TRBV20-1
TGTGCCAGCAGGCCCGGCGGGGTGAGAGATACGCAGTATTTT CASRPGGVRDTQYF TRBJ2-3 - - TRBV7-9
TGTGCCAGTAGTATAGGTACCCTCCGGGGTTTCGATACGCAGTATTTT CASSIGTLRGFDTQYF TRBJ2-3 - - TRBV19
TGTGCCAGCAGCGCAGGGGTACTGGACGGGGAGCTGTTTTTT CASSAGVLDGELFF TRBJ2-2 - few TRBV9
TGTGCCGGCACTCCCGGGATCATCAGAGTGGGAGGAGAGACCCAGTACTTC CAGTPGIIRVGGETQYF TRBJ2-5 - once TRBV9
TGTGCCAGCAGTGAAGGACATACCTGGGAAGAGACCCAGTACTTC CASSEGHTWEETQYF TRBJ2-5 - many TRBV2
TGTGCCAGCAGCTTAGATTTCGTCCAAGAGCCCCAGTACTTC CASSLDFVQEPQYF TRBJ2-5 - - TRBV7-6
TGTGCCTGGACCGGGCCCCCTAGCTACGAGCAGTACTTC CAWTGPPSYEQYF TRBJ2-7 - few TRBV30
TGTGCCAGCAGTATAGGAATCGCGAACACCGGGGAGCTGTTTTTT CASSIGIANTGELFF TRBJ2-2 - many TRBV28
TGTGCCAGCTCTCCGGGACAGGGGGCAACAGATACGCAGTATTTT CASSPGQGATDTQYF TRBJ2-3 TRBD1 many TRBV30
TGTGCCAGCAGCCAAGGCCTGACTGCGTTGAGCACCGGGGAGCTGTTTTTT CASSQGLTALSTGELFF TRBJ2-2 - - TRBV14
TGTGCCAGCAGTGATATCACGGATGGGGAACAGGTCTACGAGCAGTACTTC CASSDITDGEQVYEQYF TRBJ2-7 - - TRBV6-6
TGCGCCAGCAGCTTGACCGGGACCCCAGAGGAAAAACTGTTTTTT CASSLTGTPEEKLFF TRBJ1-4 - - TRBV5-1
TGTGCCAGCAGTTCCCTCAGGGGGGAAGGGTACGAGCAGTACTTC CASSSLRGEGYEQYF TRBJ2-7 - - TRBV7-9
TGTGCCAGCAGTGAATCTTGGGGGGGACTATACAACACCGGGGAGCTGTTTTTT CASSESWGGLYNTGELFF TRBJ2-2 TRBD2 - TRBV6-1
TGTGCCAGCAGTTATGAAGCTGGGGCCAACGTCCTGACTTTC CASSYEAGANVLTF TRBJ2-6 - many TRBV6-2/TRBV6-3